The 22 T cell receptor beta chains presented below share a single source sample, sequenced in a study of Graves' ophthalmopathy and Graves' hyperthyroidism. Amplification from RNA transcripts yielded the TCR beta CDR3 regions. HTBI-primed first-round RT-PCR preceded second-round multiplex PCR. TCRdb recomputed calls from the multiplex PCR reads with MiXCR, one row per CDR3 protein. The sample records approximately 1.2 million distinct CDR3 sequences, about 35% being singletons. The sequenced sample consisted of peripheral blood or thyroid tissue (not recorded which). The source is an adult man with Graves' hyperthyroidism.

This clonotype was recorded a few times. V gene TRBV20-1 combines with J gene TRBJ2-5, with TRBD2 as a possible D gene (5 bases). The CDR3 totals 16 residues. Per the germline V gene, CDR1 is DFQATT and CDR2 is SNEGSKA (reference sequence). V was cut by 0 bases and J by 3 bases, with 17 bases left in between. CDR3 loop: CSARDPTILPKETQYF. The DNA for the CDR3 is TGCAGTGCTAGAGATCCGACTATTCTCCCGAAAGAGACCCAGTACTTC.

In its sample, this clonotype was seen a few times. The V call is TRBV25-1, the J call TRBJ1-1; unclear D gene. V lost 6 bases and J lost 1, with 12 bases in between. This CDR3 is 14 amino acids long. Germline CDR1 reads MGHDK; CDR2 reads SYGVNS. The DNA for the CDR3 is TGTGCCAGCAGCGTAGGGCACTCGAACACTGAAGCTTTCTTT. This gives the protein CASSVGHSNTEAFF. The entire variable domain, with the rest obtained from reference TRBV25-1 and TRBJ1-1, is as follows: EADIYQTPRYLVIGTGKKITLECSQTMGHDKMYWYQQDPGMELHLIHYSYGVNSTEKGDLSSESTVSRIRTEHFPLTLESARPSHTSQYLCASSVGHSNTEAFFGQGTRLTVV.

The chain is built from TRBV10-3 and TRBJ2-6; D not certain. There are 15 residues in the CDR3. Germline CDR1 reads ENHRY; CDR2 reads SYGVKD. V lost 5 bases to trimming and J lost 0 bases, with 8 bases between them. The CDR3 sequence is CAISYSGSGANVLTF. The CDR3 coding sequence is TGTGCCATCAGTTACTCTGGCTCTGGGGCCAACGTCCTGACTTTC.

This rearrangement joins TRBV25-1 to TRBJ1-2; the D is unclear. The CDR3 sequence is 14 residues long. V lost 6 bases, J lost 5 bases, and 16 bases lay in between. Germline loops: CDR1 MGHDK, CDR2 SYGVNS. The CDR3 DNA follows: TGTGCCAGCAGCGTCCGGGGTCTGGGGTATGGCTACACCTTC. Amino acids: CASSVRGLGYGYTF.

The V and J genes are TRBV12-3 or TRBV12-4 and TRBJ2-7, with 11 bases that match TRBD1. The ends lost 4 bases at V and 7 bases at J; junction bases unmatched: 15. The CDR3 extends over 17 amino acids. CDR3 bases: TGTGCCAGCAGTTCTCACCCGGCGGGACAGGGGGTCGGTGAGCAGTACTTC. It is translated as CASSSHPAGQGVGEQYF.

This clonotype was counted a few times. The rearrangement uses TRBV6-5 and TRBJ1-5; a weak D match, TRBD1 (5 bases). The CDR3 contains 11 residues. The V end was cut by 4 bases, the J end by 11 bases, with 9 bases between. Germline-derived CDR1 and CDR2 are MNHEY and SVGAGI. The CDR3, as DNA: TGTGCCAGCAGTTTCGGGGACTCCCAGCATTTT. This encodes CASSFGDSQHF.

In its sample, this clonotype was seen many times. The V gene is TRBV5-1, the J gene TRBJ1-6; D may be TRBD1 (5 bases). Germline values: CDR1 SGHRS, CDR2 YFSETQ. The CDR3 runs 13 residues. V lost 0 bases to trimming and J lost 10 bases, with 8 bases between them. CDR3 in DNA: TGCGCCAGCAGCTTGGGTGGGACCTCACCCCTCCACTTT. Its translation is CASSLGGTSPLHF.

In regard to this clonotype: A much larger clone differs by one base, so this may be a read error. The chain uses TRBV11-1 and TRBJ2-7; 7 nucleotides match TRBD1. J was trimmed by 3 bases and V by 5 bases; bases with no gene match: 13. Germline V gene data show CDR1 as SGHAT and CDR2 as FQDESV (reference sequence). The CDR3 runs to 16 residues. CDR3 sequence (DNA): TGTGCCAGCAGCCTTACGACAGGGAGACTCATCTACGAGCAGTACTTC. Encoded protein: CASSLTTGRLIYEQYF.

In DNA, the CDR3 is TGTGCCAGCAGTTACATGGAAAAACTGTTTTTT. It codes for CASSYMEKLFF. The chain recombines TRBV6-5 with TRBJ1-4, with D hard to call. Germline lookup yields CDR1 MNHEY and CDR2 SVGAGI. Trimming stripped 2 bases from V and 8 bases from J, with 3 bases between. CDR3 length: 11 amino acids.

This clonotype was recorded a few times. An end of the junction differs from the germline gene, which may be a read error. The chain uses TRBV10-2 and TRBJ2-7; D is unresolved. This CDR3 has 16 residues. Germline loops: CDR1 WSHSY, CDR2 SAAADI. Here the CDR3 DNA reads TGTGCCAGCAGCCCGCCCCCTCGGGTGGGTTCCTACGAGCAGTACTTC. It encodes CASSPPPRVGSYEQYF.

The gene calls are TRBV4-3 and TRBJ1-3, with D hard to call. Trimming took off 0 bases at V and 4 bases at J, with 13 bases between the two ends. The CDR3 length is 16 residues. Per the germline V gene, CDR1 is LGHNA and CDR2 is YSLEER. The DNA of the CDR3 is TGCGCCAGCAGCCAAGAGAACCCAAGCGTGGGAAACACCATATATTTT. Translated: CASSQENPSVGNTIYF.

This clonotype has a count of ten or more. The chain has TRBV5-1 and TRBJ2-7; no clear D. The CDR3 runs 14 residues. Deletions cut 4 bases from V and 5 bases from J, with 16 bases between. Germline-derived CDR1 and CDR2 are SGHRS and YFSETQ. The CDR3 reads CASSTGPLRDEQYF. As DNA, the CDR3 is TGCGCCAGCAGCACCGGGCCACTAAGGGACGAGCAGTACTTC.

This clonotype was detected many times. V is TRBV7-9 and J is TRBJ1-1; perhaps TRBD1 as D (6 bases). The CDR3 is made up of 12 amino acids. Germline V gives CDR1 SEHNR, CDR2 FQNEAQ (reference sequence). Trimming stripped 5 bases from V and 10 bases from J, with 14 bases between. The CDR3 loop is CASSREGGGAFF. CDR3 in DNA: TGTGCCAGCAGCCGGGAGGGGGGAGGAGCTTTCTTT.

The V call is TRBV10-3, the J call TRBJ2-2, with TRBD2 identical over 10 bases. Germline assignment: CDR1 ENHRY and CDR2 SYGVKD. The CDR3 has 14 amino acids. V gave up 10 bases and J gave up 7 bases; unmatched junction bases: 9. The CDR3 region has the DNA TGTGCCAGCAGCTACCGGACTAGCGGCGGGGAGCTGTTTTTT. Translated, it gives CASSYRTSGGELFF.

Worth noting for this clonotype: Given a much more abundant clone one base away, this may be a read error. Given the absence of the conserved phenylalanine or tryptophan at the CDR3 end, a read error is likely. The V and J genes are TRBV10-3 and TRBJ2-7, with D possibly TRBD2 on 5 matching bases. Germline CDR1 reads ENHRY; CDR2 reads SYGVKD. The CDR3 covers 14 residues. The CDR3 sequence: CASSEVQPEGEQYL. The CDR3 DNA reads TGTGCCAGCAGTGAAGTACAACCCGAGGGCGAGCAGTACCTC.

This sequence joins TRBV29-1 and TRBJ2-7, with TRBD1 identical over 7 bases. V lost 2 bases to trimming and J lost 5 bases; unmatched junction nucleotides: 9. Germline V CDR1 and CDR2: SQVTM, ANQGSEA. The CDR3 loop spans 14 amino acids. CDR3 coding DNA: TGCAGCGTTGAATACGGCGACAGGGACGACGAGCAGTACTTC. Amino acids: CSVEYGDRDDEQYF.

This clonotype was picked up many times. V is TRBV20-1 and J is TRBJ2-7; D is undetermined. The V and J ends lost 7 bases and 0 bases respectively, with 13 bases between them. The CDR3 spans 13 residues. CDR1 and CDR2 from the germline V gene are DFQATT and SNEGSKA (reference sequence). CDR3: CSVAPMPSYEQYF. CDR3 nucleotide sequence: TGCAGTGTCGCCCCCATGCCCTCCTACGAGCAGTACTTC.

This clonotype occurred many times. V and J are TRBV4-1 and TRBJ2-7; the D is unclear. The CDR3 spans 13 residues. The germline V and J ends were trimmed by 4 bases and 7 bases, with 14 bases remaining between them. The germline CDR1 and CDR2 sequences are MGHRA and YSYEKL. CDR3 nucleotide sequence: TGCGCCAGCAGCCCCGACCCCTTTACTGAGCAGTACTTC. Its protein is CASSPDPFTEQYF.

This clonotype was seen repeatedly, ten times or more. The gene calls are TRBV20-1 and TRBJ1-4; tentative D call: TRBD1 (5 bases). The CDR3 runs to 14 residues. CDR1 and CDR2 from the germline V gene are DFQATT and SNEGSKA (reference sequence). Trimming cost V 0 bases and J 7 bases, with 12 bases left between them. CDR3 coding DNA: TGCAGTGCTAGAGATACGGCCGGGGGTGAAAAACTGTTTTTT. Its protein product is CSARDTAGGEKLFF.

This CDR3 is CASTVRGGNNEQYF. The CDR3 DNA reads as TGTGCCAGCACCGTTCGGGGAGGTAACAACGAGCAGTACTTC. V usage is TRBV2 and J usage is TRBJ2-7; a weak D match, TRBD2 (6 bases). V gave up 7 bases and J gave up 5 bases, with 18 bases separating them. CDR1 is SNHLY and CDR2 is FYNNEI in the germline V gene. CDR3 length: 14 residues.

Ten or more counts support this clonotype. The rearrangement uses TRBV29-1 and TRBJ1-1, with TRBD1 identical over 7 bases. Germline trimming cut 3 bases from V and 5 bases from J; bases unmatched to any gene: 9. The CDR3 spans 14 residues. The germline CDR1 and CDR2 sequences are SQVTM and ANQGSEA. The CDR3 DNA reads TGCAGCGTTGAGGGGGGACAGACGACGACTGAAGCTTTCTTT. Residues: CSVEGGQTTTEAFF.

The chain couples TRBV7-2 to TRBJ1-2; 12 nucleotides line up with TRBD1. Trimming cost V 2 bases and J 7 bases; bases outside gene matches: 5. The CDR3 has 15 amino acids. Germline V gene lookup returns CDR1 SGHTA and CDR2 FQGNSA. The CDR3 region is CASSLLRDRGLGYTF. The DNA for the CDR3 is TGTGCCAGCAGCTTACTACGGGACAGGGGGCTTGGCTACACCTTC.